This note documents a single T cell receptor beta chain sequence. What it recognizes is unknown. The data derive from a study of T cell responses to AZD1222 COVID-19 vaccine. Findings and limits, study-wide: Recipients of two AZD1222 doses showed rising Spike-specific TCR breadth and depth. Only a handful of AZD1222 recipients, roughly six in all, had baseline seropositivity. Scientists sampled the repertoires only once the peak T cell response had passed. Spike-wide vaccine-associated CD4 TCRs dominated at 160-218 and 743-854.

Method: immunoSEQ multiplex PCR; TCRdb's copy keeps in-frame clones and lacks some. The sample records 150,000 or so clones, about nine tenths being singletons. The specimen was peripheral blood, collected on day 0 of MenACWY control vaccination. The TCR comes from an adult in good health.

CDR3 amino acids: CATSDLAGRATDTQYF. The CDR3 nucleotides are TGTGCCACCAGTGATCTAGCGGGGAGGGCCACAGATACGCAGTATTTT. The chain joins TRBV24-1 to TRBJ2-3, with 9 bases identical to TRBD2. After removal of 3 bases from V and 2 bases from J, the junction contained 5 bases not matched to a gene. Germline loops: CDR1 KGHDR, CDR2 SFDVKD. This CDR3 has 16 amino acids.